The clone carrying this TCR beta chain appeared once. Antigen unknown. The data belong to a study of shared clonotypes between healthy human individuals. Study-wide background: Donors had three CD4 naive, three CD4 memory, two CD8 naive and one CD8 memory plate apiece. Study results and limitations: Non-shared clonotypes had lower generation probabilities than clonotypes shared by all four sorted-subset donors.

The assay was carried out at the deep level. Original methodology: Sequence data from immunoSEQ were junction-only and lacked quality scores; consequently, filtering differed. The data were produced by immunoSEQ multiplex PCR, yet TCRdb's version contains in-frame clones alone and is incomplete. V, J and clone size reflect that table, while D and trimming were determined from the DNA. The data show 2.5 million or so clones, roughly nine tenths seen once. Per germline, CDR1 LNHNV and CDR2 YYDKDF (reference sequence). Trimming took off 8 bases at V and 0 bases at J, with 14 bases between the two ends. The CDR3 loop spans 14 amino acids.

This TCR derives from a man younger than 35 in good health. The chain is built from TRBV15 and TRBJ2-7; maybe TRBD1 (6 bases). The sequenced sample was naive CD4+ T cells sorted from blood. Indicated subset: CD45RA+ positively selected. CDR3 region: CATREGDLSYEQYF. The CDR3 coding sequence is TGTGCCACCCGAGAGGGGGACCTCTCCTACGAGCAGTACTTC.